This paragraph covers one TCR beta chain sequence. Its antigen is still unknown. No much larger clonotype is one base removed from it; base qualities were not supplied. This sample was included in a study of blood T cell repertoires in COVID-19 (dated by TCRdb to the early 2020s). Study-level background: The collaborator samples originated in the United States, Italy and Spain and spanned the acute and convalescent phases of COVID-19. The material from the prospective study consisted of cDNA or gDNA derived from T cells, B-cell-depleted T cells, or PBMCs. Deeply sampled blood TCRbeta repertoires from subjects exposed to, actively infected with, or recovered from COVID-19 were included in the dataset. A freely available public database, intended as a resource for researchers studying the immune response to SARS-CoV-2, is where the repertoires were released. The samples were drawn from two sources: the first 160 participants of the ongoing ImmuneRACE study, and 1,254 subjects contributed by 6 global collaborators. A de-identified subject ID, COVID-19 status, age in years and sex were almost always included in the sample metadata. Where available, HLA class I and class II types were taken from metadata supplied by the sample provider and were not determined by assay-based typing.

TCRbeta CDR3 regions were amplified from genomic DNA by means of the immunoSEQ Assay, a bias-controlled multiplex PCR. Concerning the study's data processing: Within the assay, amplification of reference gene primers was used to estimate how many nucleated cells each sample contained. Sequence reads were collapsed and filtered to measure the absolute abundance of every unique TCRbeta CDR3 rearrangement. For each sample, productive Simpson clonality was calculated as the square root of Simpson's diversity index over productive rearrangements. TCRdb provides this immuneACCESS table in a form limited to in-frame rearrangements. Some clones are lacking; in checked studies, under half of them reflect an unresolved V gene, and why the rest are absent is not known. V and J calls and clone size are copied from that table; D and trimming were computed from the DNA. The sample profile shows 150,000 to 200,000 clones; 85% of them were found once. Under 4% of the sample comes from the top ten.

Results the study describes overall, beyond this receptor: How much clinical and demographic metadata was included differed by source and by participant, and the metadata was provided uncurated.

Each collaborating institution followed its own protocols to collect whole blood in K2EDTA tubes. For TCRbeta analysis, collaborator samples were shipped as frozen whole blood, as isolated PBMCs, or as DNA extracted from either sample type. Including cysteine and phenylalanine, the CDR3 has 19 amino acids. Left in the record is the CDR3 DNA by itself, 57 bases read in frame from the first base. Between the V and J ends, shortened by 4 bases and 2 bases respectively, the junction contains 28 bases. Sequences SGHKS (CDR1) and YYEKEE (CDR2) are obtained from the germline V gene (reference sequence). The rearranged segments are TRBV5-5 and TRBJ2-7; the D gene is perhaps TRBD1, from 5 matching bases. The sequence came from a human donor with acute or convalescent COVID-19. The donor label of this sample is uncertain. The sample taken for sequencing was peripheral blood. This receptor carries the CDR3 CASSTAGWEEDVLAYEQYF. The nucleotides are TGTGCCAGCAGCACGGCAGGGTGGGAAGAGGATGTTCTGGCCTACGAGCAGTACTTC.